This TCR beta chain was captured by sequencing in a study of OX40 agonist ivuxolimab in advanced cancers. Study overall: Every patient in dose escalation had hepatocellular carcinoma, melanoma, renal cell or head and neck cancer. Partial responses were recorded for three patients, including one with hepatocellular carcinoma and two with cutaneous melanoma.

The repertoire was sequenced with immunoSEQ multiplex PCR; TCRdb's copy has only in-frame clones and lacks some. This sample has approximately 50,000 clones; about nine tenths occur once, and the top ten carry approximately 0.97%. With baseline, cycle 4 day 1, and cycle 7 day 1 as timepoints, blood was sampled. Trimming at V came to 4 bases and at J to 9 bases, leaving 16 bases not matched to a gene. The CDR3 has 17 residues. Germline CDR1 and CDR2: SGHNT and YYREEE (reference sequence). Material: CD4+ or CD8+ T cells sorted from blood, obtained in a trial of the OX40 agonist ivuxolimab. The gene calls are TRBV5-4 and TRBJ2-1; 10 bases map to TRBD2. This sequence originates from an adult with an advanced solid tumor such as melanoma, head and neck, liver or kidney cancer. The CDR3 DNA follows: TGTGCCAGCAGCAAGGGGGGGTTTGGGTCTAGCGGGAGTGAGCAGTTCTTC. As protein: CASSKGGFGSSGSEQFF.